These 6 T cell receptor beta chains share one sample of origin, sequenced in a study of blood T cell repertoires in COVID-19. Repertoires were generated with immunoSEQ multiplex PCR, while TCRdb's copy carries only in-frame clones and drops some. The sample records approximately 480,000 clones, roughly nine tenths being singletons. Material: peripheral blood. These receptors were collected from a man aged 18 to 29 with COVID-19, enrolled during active disease.

This clone appeared a few times. The V call is TRBV10-1, the J call TRBJ1-5, with TRBD1 as a possible D gene (6 bases). The V gene's germline CDR1 is WNHNN and CDR2 SYGVQD (reference sequence). The CDR3 has 13 amino acids. The CDR3 DNA sequence: TGCGCTAATCGACCAGGGGCAAGACAGCCCCAGCATTTT. Amino acids: CANRPGARQPQHF.

This clone was counted a single time. The chain combines TRBV11-3 with TRBJ2-1; weak D call: TRBD1 (6 bases). The germline V gene has CDR1 SGHNT and CDR2 YENEEA. This CDR3 is 15 amino acids long. Deletions cut 0 bases from V and 8 bases from J, with 14 bases between. CDR3 nucleotide sequence: TGTGCCAGCAGCTTAGACGGACAGAGACCCCATGAGCAGTTCTTC. Amino acids: CASSLDGQRPHEQFF. The full variable domain, rest sourced from reference TRBV11-3 and TRBJ2-1, is EAGVVQSPRYKIIEKKQPVAFWCNPISGHNTLYWYLQNLGQGPELLIRYENEEAVDDSQLPKDRFSAERLKGVDSTLKIQPAELGDSAVYLCASSLDGQRPHEQFFGPGTRLTVL.

As regards this clone: Other DNA sequences from this sample encode an identical CDR3 as well. The chain links TRBV12-3 or TRBV12-4 to TRBJ2-3; D not resolved. The CDR3 spans 11 residues. Trimming removed 6 bases at V and 2 bases at J, with 3 bases between. The chain's CDR3 is CASSLTDTQYF. CDR3 in DNA: TGTGCCAGCAGCCTCACAGATACGCAGTATTTT.

The J gene is TRBJ2-2, the V gene TRBV9; D may be TRBD2 (5 bases). This CDR3 is built from 16 residues. V was clipped by 2 bases and J by 7 bases, with 18 bases between them. Germline loops: CDR1 SGDLS, CDR2 YYNGEE. The CDR3 nucleotides are TGTGCCAGCAGCGTGGGCTTTCAACCCGGGATCGGGGAGCTGTTTTTT. The encoded protein is CASSVGFQPGIGELFF.

This chain uses TRBV5-1 with TRBJ2-2; TRBD2 matches 14 bases. This CDR3 comprises 15 residues. Germline assignment: CDR1 SGHRS and CDR2 YFSETQ. Trimming at V came to 4 bases and at J to 6 bases, leaving 2 bases not matched to a gene. CDR3: CASSKTSGRAGELFF. The CDR3 nucleotides read TGCGCCAGCAGCAAGACTAGCGGGAGGGCCGGGGAGCTGTTTTTT.

The chain joins TRBV5-1 to TRBJ2-7; D perhaps matches TRBD2 (7 bases). Trimming took 1 base from V and 1 from J, leaving 12 bases between them. The CDR3 has 15 residues. Germline V CDR1 and CDR2: SGHRS, YFSETQ. Written as DNA, the CDR3 is TGCGCCAGCAGCTTGTCAGGGGAGGGATCCTACGAGCAGTACTTC. Protein product: CASSLSGEGSYEQYF.